The clone carrying this T cell receptor (beta chain) has just one count. The antigen is undetermined. This sample stems from a study of T cell responses to AZD1222 COVID-19 vaccine. General study findings and limits: In the spike-specific TCR repertoire, nearly half reportedly target unmutated variant regions. Mapped onto spike, vaccine-associated CD4 TCRs spanned it and were dominant at 160-218 and 743-854.

Measured with immunoSEQ multiplex PCR; TCRdb has only the in-frame clones, and not every one. The table records around 180,000 clones, around 87% of them present only once. The CDR3 totals 11 residues. V gave up 3 bases and J gave up 8 bases, with 5 bases separating them. Per germline, CDR1 MDHEN and CDR2 SYDVKM. The material was peripheral blood, obtained on day 0 of AZD1222 vaccination. This TCR derives from an adult in good health. V and J are TRBV28 and TRBJ1-5; D unclear. Here the CDR3 reads CASSFKEPQHF. The CDR3 nucleotides read TGTGCCAGCAGTTTCAAAGAGCCCCAGCATTTT.